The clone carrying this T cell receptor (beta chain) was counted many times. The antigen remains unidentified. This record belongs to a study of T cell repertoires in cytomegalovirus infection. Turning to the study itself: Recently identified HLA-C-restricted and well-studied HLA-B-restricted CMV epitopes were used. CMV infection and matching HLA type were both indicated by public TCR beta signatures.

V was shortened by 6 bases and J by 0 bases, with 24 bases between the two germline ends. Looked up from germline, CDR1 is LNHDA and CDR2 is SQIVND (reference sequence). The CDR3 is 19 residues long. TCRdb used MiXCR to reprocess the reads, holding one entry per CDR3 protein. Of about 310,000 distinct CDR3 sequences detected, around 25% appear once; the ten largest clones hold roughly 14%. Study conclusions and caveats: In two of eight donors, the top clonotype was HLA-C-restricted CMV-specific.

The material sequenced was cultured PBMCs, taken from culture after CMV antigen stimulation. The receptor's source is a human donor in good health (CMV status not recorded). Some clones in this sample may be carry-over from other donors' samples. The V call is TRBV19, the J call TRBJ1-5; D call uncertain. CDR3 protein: CASSSTTRATTYSNQPQHF. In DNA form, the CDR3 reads TGTGCCAGTAGCAGCACCACGAGGGCGACTACCTATAGCAATCAGCCCCAGCATTTT.